The clone carrying this T cell receptor beta chain was detected only a few times. This sample was included in a study of Ad26.COV2.S vaccination and SARS-CoV-2 variants. Germline lookup yields CDR1 SGHAT and CDR2 FQNNGV. The CDR3 is 15 residues long. V lost 1 base and J lost 1, with 10 bases in between. Produced via immunoSEQ multiplex PCR; TCRdb's table is partial and in-frame only. Of approximately 300,000 clones listed, around four fifths were seen once; the top ten hold approximately 2%. Treatment noted: some 20 received Ad26.COV2.S at low or high dose, single or two shots; roughly 5 received placebo; per-sample allocation not given. Day 63 after the first vaccine or placebo injection was the time point for sampling.

This chain uses TRBV11-2 with TRBJ1-1; TRBD1 might be the D (5 bases). The receptor was derived from a person aged 18-65 years who received the Ad26.COV2.S COVID-19 vaccine or a placebo. The sequencing here drew on peripheral blood, taken in a trial of Ad26.COV2.S vaccine versus placebo. CDR3: CASSLGDRQNTEAFF. CDR3 DNA sequence: TGTGCCAGCAGCTTAGGGGACCGACAGAACACTGAAGCTTTCTTT.